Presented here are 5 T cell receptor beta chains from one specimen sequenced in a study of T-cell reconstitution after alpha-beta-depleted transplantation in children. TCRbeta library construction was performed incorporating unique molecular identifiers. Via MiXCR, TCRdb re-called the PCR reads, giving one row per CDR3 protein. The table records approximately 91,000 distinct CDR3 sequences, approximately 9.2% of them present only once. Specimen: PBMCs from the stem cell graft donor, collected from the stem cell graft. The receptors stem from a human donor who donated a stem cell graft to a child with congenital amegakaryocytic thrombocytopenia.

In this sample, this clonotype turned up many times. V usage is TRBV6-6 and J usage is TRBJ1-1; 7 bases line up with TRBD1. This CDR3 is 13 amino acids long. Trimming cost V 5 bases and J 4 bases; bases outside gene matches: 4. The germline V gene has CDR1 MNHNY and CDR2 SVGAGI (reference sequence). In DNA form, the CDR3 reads TGTGCCAGCAGTCAGGGGGGGAGCACTGAAGCTTTCTTT. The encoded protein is CASSQGGSTEAFF.

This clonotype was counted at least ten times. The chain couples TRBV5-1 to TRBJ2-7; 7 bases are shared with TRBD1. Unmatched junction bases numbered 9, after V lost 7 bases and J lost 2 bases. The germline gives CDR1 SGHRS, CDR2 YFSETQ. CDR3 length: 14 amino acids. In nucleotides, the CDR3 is TGCGCCAGCTCCAAAGGGGGCGACACCTACGAGCAGTACTTC. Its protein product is CASSKGGDTYEQYF. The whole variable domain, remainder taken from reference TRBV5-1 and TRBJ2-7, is KAGVTQTPRYLIKTRGQQVTLSCSPISGHRSVSWYQQTPGQGLQFLFEYFSETQRNKGNFPGRFSGRQFSNSRSEMNVSTLELGDSALYLCASSKGGDTYEQYFGPGTRLTVT.

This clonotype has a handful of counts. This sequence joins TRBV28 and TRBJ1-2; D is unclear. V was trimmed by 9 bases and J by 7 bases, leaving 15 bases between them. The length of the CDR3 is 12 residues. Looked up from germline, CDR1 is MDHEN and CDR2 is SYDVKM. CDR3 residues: CASREEAGGYTF. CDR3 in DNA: TGTGCCAGTCGCGAGGAGGCGGGTGGCTACACCTTC.

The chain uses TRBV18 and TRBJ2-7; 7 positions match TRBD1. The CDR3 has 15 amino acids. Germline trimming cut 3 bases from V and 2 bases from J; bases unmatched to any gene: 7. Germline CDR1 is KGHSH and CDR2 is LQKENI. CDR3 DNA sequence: TGTGCCAGCTCACCCCGGGACAGTCCAGCCTACGAGCAGTACTTC. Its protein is CASSPRDSPAYEQYF.

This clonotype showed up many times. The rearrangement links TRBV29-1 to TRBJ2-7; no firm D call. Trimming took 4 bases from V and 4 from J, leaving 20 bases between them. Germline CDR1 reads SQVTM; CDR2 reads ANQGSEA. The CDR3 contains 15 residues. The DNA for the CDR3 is TGCAGCGTTGGGTTTGTAACCAGCAGAAGATACGAGCAGTACTTC. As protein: CSVGFVTSRRYEQYF.